The entry below describes one T cell receptor (beta chain). Which antigen it targets is not known. Per-nucleotide qualities are absent, and no much larger clonotype sits a single base away. The data were taken from a study of T cell responses to AZD1222 COVID-19 vaccine (dated by TCRdb to about 2021). Background on the whole study: Because spike-specific TCR depth and breadth did not differ between the two schedules, AZD1222 recipients who got a second dose at roughly 4 weeks were pooled with those who got a second dose at roughly 12 weeks. Enrollment into the trials was organized by age into subgroups of 18-55, 56-69 and 70-plus years, and those subgroups contained roughly 150, 30 and 60 TCR-sequenced participants, respectively. A total of 230 to 250 trial participants underwent TCR sequencing, of whom some 210 received two doses of AZD1222 and some 26 received two doses of the MenACWY control vaccine.

The CDR3 regions of human TCRbeta chains were analyzed by immunosequencing. The paper's data handling went like this. Repertoire TCRs were checked for matches against a reference library of SARS-CoV-2-specific TCRs that had been generated using the MIRA antigen-specificity platform. Breadth was defined as the fraction of unique TCRs that were SARS-CoV-2-associated. Depth was defined as the fraction of total T cells that were SARS-CoV-2-associated. Using the MIRA data, each spike-specific TCR was assigned both to the spike region to which the TCR was reactive and to a CD4 or CD8 class. Log10-transformed breadth and depth values were compared by one-way ANOVA with Sidak's multiple comparisons tests. Held by TCRdb, this immuneACCESS table contains in-frame sequences only and omits some clones. Under half of the omission traces to an unresolved V gene where checked; the cause of the rest is unknown. For V, J and clone size, that table is used; D and trimming come from the DNA. The sample includes about 150,000 clones, with around 94% observed a single time. In total, the top ten clones hold around 1.3% of the sample.

CDR1 and CDR2 are drawn from the germline V gene (reference sequence): GTSNPN, SVGIG. V is trimmed back by 5 bases and J by 7 bases, and the junction contains 9 bases that no gene match accounts for. There are 15 amino acids in the CDR3, from cysteine to phenylalanine inclusive. Only the CDR3 portion is preserved as DNA: 45 bases, with reading frame beginning at the first base. Read against the paper, the sample's time point label means: baseline before first vaccination. Samples from vaccinated people were obtained from the UK trials COV001 and COV002, which included a single-blind randomized controlled phase 2/3 trial of AZD1222 (ChAdOx1 nCoV-19) in healthy adults. For TCRbeta chain sequencing, PBMC samples from trial participants were taken at day 0 and at day 28 after the second dose. Broad study findings and their caveats: Epitopes outside the regions mutated in the B.1.351 and B.1.1.7 variants were reportedly recognized by nearly half of the unique spike-specific TCRs. Only a handful of AZD1222 recipients were SARS-CoV-2 seropositive at baseline, limiting conclusions about previously exposed vaccinees. The whole spike protein was spanned by vaccine-associated CD4 TCRs, and dominant responses were seen in regions 160-218 and 743-854. Because no samples from the day 14 peak response were available, repertoires could be characterized only after the peak T cell response. In the small 56-69-year group, the increase in depth fell short of significance, most likely because of low power. After two AZD1222 doses, spike-specific TCR breadth and depth were significantly higher than at day 0 and than in MenACWY recipients. Participants were mostly white British and included more females than males, and it was suggested by the authors that clonal diversity may have been underestimated.

This specimen was peripheral blood, taken on day 0 of AZD1222 vaccination. This TCR came from an adult in good health. The sequence joins TRBV30 to TRBJ1-6, with 9 middle bases fitting TRBD1. The DNA is as follows: TGTGCCTGGGAGCGTGGGACAGGGAAGAATTCACCCCTCCACTTT. Translated, it reads CAWERGTGKNSPLHF.